The 10 T cell receptor beta chains given below trace back to one sample, sequenced in a study of vaccination and CD4 T cells after COVID-19. Antigens for these TCRs are unknown. Scientists ran DNA taken from cultured CD4+ T cells through the Oncomine TCR Beta short-read assay for sequencing. TCRdb passed the PCR reads through MiXCR, listing each CDR3 protein once. The sample has roughly 11,000 distinct CDR3 sequences; roughly 58% are singletons. Treatment: approximately 9-day PBMC culture with coronavirus spike peptide pools or control peptides (ViraFEST assay). Sequencing was performed on CD4+ T cells from blood, cultured in vitro. These receptors all stem from a human donor who had recovered from COVID-19.

The V and J genes are TRBV10-3 and TRBJ2-2, with 7 positions matching TRBD1. Germline V gives CDR1 ENHRY, CDR2 SYGVKD. The CDR3 has 14 residues. The J segment lost 0 bases and the V segment lost 10 bases, leaving 5 bases of the junction unmatched. The CDR3 region has the DNA TGTGCCACTAGACAGGGCACGAACACCGGGGAGCTGTTTTTT. This translates into CATRQGTNTGELFF.

The chain carries TRBV5-4 and TRBJ2-7, with TRBD1 matching over 10 bases. Trimming took 1 base from V and 4 from J; bases not matched to a gene: 2. Looked up from germline, CDR1 is SGHNT and CDR2 is YYREEE (reference sequence). The CDR3 loop spans 14 amino acids. The CDR3 loop is CASSLRTGGYEQYF. In DNA form, the CDR3 reads TGTGCCAGCAGCTTGAGGACAGGGGGTTACGAGCAGTACTTC. Full variable domain (outside the CDR3, taken from reference TRBV5-4 and TRBJ2-7): ETGVTQSPTHLIKTRGQQVTLRCSSQSGHNTVSWYQQALGQGPQFIFQYYREEENGRGNFPPRFSGLQFPNYSSELNVNALELDDSALYLCASSLRTGGYEQYFGPGTRLTVT.

V is TRBV7-3 and J is TRBJ2-7; 7 bases agree with TRBD1. After removal of 5 bases from V and 3 bases from J, the junction contained 4 bases not matched to a gene. From germline, CDR1 is SGHTA and CDR2 FQGTGA. The CDR3 spans 13 residues. As DNA, the CDR3 is TGTGCCAGCAGCCTAGGGGGCCACTACGAGCAGTACTTC. Amino acids: CASSLGGHYEQYF.

The chain employs TRBV12-3 or TRBV12-4 and TRBJ2-7; D perhaps matches TRBD2 (6 bases). There are 13 residues in the CDR3. V lost 6 bases to trimming and J lost 5 bases, with 14 bases between them. CDR3 bases: TGTGCCAGCAGACCACCCGGGGGAAACGAGCAGTACTTC. It yields the protein CASRPPGGNEQYF.

This clonotype was observed a handful of times. The chain employs TRBV7-2 and TRBJ2-7; D unclear. CDR1 is SGHTA, CDR2 FQGNSA, per germline. Trimming took 5 bases from V and 5 from J, leaving 13 bases between them. There are 13 residues in the CDR3. The DNA for the CDR3 is TGTGCCAGCAGCGCCTTGCTTCCTGACGAGCAGTACTTC. Amino acids: CASSALLPDEQYF.

The J gene is TRBJ1-4, the V gene TRBV6-5, with unresolved D. V shed 0 bases and J shed 5 bases, with 7 bases lying between them. There are 14 residues in the CDR3. Germline CDR1 MNHEY, CDR2 SVGAGI. The CDR3 DNA sequence: TGTGCCAGCAGTTACTCGTACAGAAATGAAAAACTGTTTTTT. Its translation: CASSYSYRNEKLFF.

This clonotype was detected only a few times. This rearrangement joins TRBV7-8 to TRBJ2-3; 9 bases line up with TRBD2. Looked up from germline, CDR1 is SGHVS and CDR2 is FQNEAQ. The CDR3 extends over 18 amino acids. With V trimmed by 5 bases and J by 3 bases, 15 bases remained unmatched. The CDR3: CASSRWREGLGGTDTQYF. DNA for the CDR3: TGTGCCAGCAGCAGATGGCGGGAGGGCCTTGGCGGGACAGATACGCAGTATTTT.

The rearrangement joins TRBV6-5 to TRBJ1-1, with D unclear. Trimming took 4 bases from V and 4 from J, leaving 13 bases between them. This CDR3 region has 14 residues. Looked up from germline, CDR1 is MNHEY and CDR2 is SVGAGI. CDR3 amino acids: CASSLQRLSTEAFF. The CDR3 DNA is TGTGCCAGCAGTTTGCAGAGGTTGAGCACTGAAGCTTTCTTT.

This clonotype was counted once. J is TRBJ1-1 and V is TRBV12-3 or TRBV12-4; weak D call: TRBD1 (5 bases). The CDR3 consists of 15 residues. Trimming stripped 1 base from V and 0 bases from J, with 9 bases between. The DNA for the CDR3 is TGTGCCAGCAGTTTAGATCGGGGGATGAACACTGAAGCTTTCTTT. Amino acids: CASSLDRGMNTEAFF.

The chain couples TRBV7-8 to TRBJ1-6; TRBD1 matches at 8 bases. The CDR3 runs to 18 residues. Germline V gene sequence: CDR1 SGHVS, CDR2 FQNEAQ. The ends lost 1 base at V and 1 base at J; junction bases unmatched: 6. CDR3 sequence: CASSLVGQGISYNSPLHF. CDR3 bases: TGTGCCAGCAGCTTAGTCGGACAGGGAATATCCTATAATTCACCCCTCCACTTT. Based on the CDR3 plus reference TRBV7-8 and TRBJ1-6, the full variable domain is GAGVSQSPRYKVAKRGQDVALRCDPISGHVSLFWYQQALGQGPEFLTYFQNEAQLDKSGLPSDRFFAERPEGSVSTLKIQRTQQEDSAVYLCASSLVGQGISYNSPLHFGNGTRLTVT.